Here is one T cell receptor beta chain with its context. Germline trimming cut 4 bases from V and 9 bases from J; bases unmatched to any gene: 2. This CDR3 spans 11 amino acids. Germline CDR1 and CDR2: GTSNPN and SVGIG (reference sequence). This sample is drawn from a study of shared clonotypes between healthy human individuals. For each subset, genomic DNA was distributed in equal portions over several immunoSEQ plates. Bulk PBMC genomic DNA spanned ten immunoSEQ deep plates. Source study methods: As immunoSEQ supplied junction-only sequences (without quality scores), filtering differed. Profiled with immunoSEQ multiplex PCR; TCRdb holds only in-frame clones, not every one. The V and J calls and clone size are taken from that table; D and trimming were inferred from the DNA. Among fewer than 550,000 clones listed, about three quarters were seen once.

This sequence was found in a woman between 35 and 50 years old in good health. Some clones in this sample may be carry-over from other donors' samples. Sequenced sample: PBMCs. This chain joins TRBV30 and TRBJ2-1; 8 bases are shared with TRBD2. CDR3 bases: TGTGCCTGGAAGACTAGCGTTGAGCAGTTCTTC. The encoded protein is CAWKTSVEQFF.